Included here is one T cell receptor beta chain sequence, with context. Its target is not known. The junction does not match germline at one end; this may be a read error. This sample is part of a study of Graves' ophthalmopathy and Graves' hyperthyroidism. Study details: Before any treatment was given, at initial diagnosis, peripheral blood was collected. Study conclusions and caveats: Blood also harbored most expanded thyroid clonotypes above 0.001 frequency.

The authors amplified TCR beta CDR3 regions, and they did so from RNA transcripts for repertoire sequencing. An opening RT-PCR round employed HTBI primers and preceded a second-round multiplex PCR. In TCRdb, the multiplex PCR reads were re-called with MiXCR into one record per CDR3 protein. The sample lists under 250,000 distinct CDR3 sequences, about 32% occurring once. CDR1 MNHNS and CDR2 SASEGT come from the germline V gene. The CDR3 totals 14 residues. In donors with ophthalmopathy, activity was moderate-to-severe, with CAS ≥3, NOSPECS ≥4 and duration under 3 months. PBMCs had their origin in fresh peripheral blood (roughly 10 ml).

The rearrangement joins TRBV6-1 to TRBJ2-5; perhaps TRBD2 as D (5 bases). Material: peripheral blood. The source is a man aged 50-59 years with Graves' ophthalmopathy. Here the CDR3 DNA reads TGTGCCAGCAGTCCGGACTGGCGGGCGGAGACCCAGCACTTC. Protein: CASSPDWRAETQHF.